This T cell receptor beta chain was recovered during a study of identical twins. Looked up from germline, CDR1 is MNHEY and CDR2 is SMNVEV (reference sequence). There are 17 residues in the CDR3. General study findings and limits: Researchers reported weaker excess twin sharing in beta out-of-frame sequences. Carriage of fewer insertions was seen in abundant cord blood beta clonotypes, whereas memory repertoires showed none. There was an excess of low generation probability in the out-of-frame alpha sequences that twins shared.

After template switching added a universal primer site, the resulting cDNA carried unique molecular identifiers. TCRdb reprocessed the 5' RACE reads via MiXCR and lists one record per CDR3 protein. The sample lists roughly 710,000 distinct CDR3 sequences, approximately 6.1% occurring once. This clonotype showed up just a few times. Antigen unknown. What was sequenced was naive T cells sorted from blood. This receptor was taken from a man between 18 and 35 years old in good health. The gene calls are TRBV27 and TRBJ2-3, with 8 bases aligning to TRBD2. Here the CDR3 reads CSYREHPGGGNTDTQYF. The CDR3 DNA sequence: TGTTCATACCGGGAACATCCGGGCGGGGGGAACACAGATACGCAGTATTTT.